The next 17 T cell receptor beta chains were all read from a single sample in a study of cytomegalovirus exposure and HLA in healthy donors (dated 2017 in TCRdb). The library was produced with the immunoSEQ multiplex PCR assay. The source is immuneACCESS, and TCRdb retained only in-frame sequences with V and J called. Part of the clones is not carried over; for the studies checked, unresolved V genes explain less than half of this, and the remainder is unexplained. This sample holds about 82,000 clones; 90% to 95% were observed only once. The ten biggest clones cover 0.55% to 0.75% of the sample. The sequenced sample was PBMCs. Receptors were obtained from a man aged 18 to 29 in good health and CMV-seronegative.

The gene calls are TRBV6-6 and TRBJ2-3; no reliable D call. CDR3 size: 11 residues. Between the trimmed V and J ends, which lost 7 bases and 4 bases, there was a span of 6 bases. CDR1 and CDR2 (germline): MNHNY, SVGAGI (reference sequence). The CDR3 reads CASTQSDTQYF. The DNA for the CDR3 is TGTGCCAGCACCCAGTCAGATACGCAGTATTTT.

The J gene is TRBJ1-2, the V gene TRBV10-3; 11 nucleotides line up with TRBD1. V gave up 4 bases and J gave up 5 bases; unmatched junction bases: 6. The CDR3 is 15 residues long. In germline, CDR1 is ENHRY, CDR2 SYGVKD. CDR3 in amino acids: CAISGWGQGEYGYTF. CDR3 in DNA: TGTGCCATCAGTGGCTGGGGACAGGGGGAATATGGCTACACCTTC.

Only a few counts were recorded for this clone. This chain links TRBV14 with TRBJ1-5; D is uncertain. Per the germline V gene, CDR1 is SGHDN and CDR2 is FVKESK. Trimming removed 0 bases from V and 2 bases from J, with 5 bases in between. The CDR3 has 14 amino acids. The CDR3 reads CASSQDGGNQPQHF. CDR3 bases: TGTGCCAGCAGCCAAGACGGAGGCAATCAGCCCCAGCATTTT.

The chain uses TRBV15 and TRBJ1-2; D gene ambiguous. The germline CDR1 and CDR2 sequences are LNHNV and YYDKDF (reference sequence). V dropped 0 bases and J dropped 4 bases, with 12 bases sitting between them. The CDR3 has 15 residues. The CDR3 DNA follows: TGTGCCACCAGCAGAGATCGAGCCAGGCTCTATGGCTACACCTTC. It specifies CATSRDRARLYGYTF.

The rearrangement joins TRBV2 to TRBJ2-3, with a possible D match to TRBD2 (5 bases). Trimming cost V 11 bases and J 2 bases, with 14 bases left between them. Germline CDR1 reads SNHLY; CDR2 reads FYNNEI. The CDR3 extends over 13 amino acids. CDR3 coding DNA: TGTGCCTGCGGGCAGGAATACACAGATACGCAGTATTTT. Protein sequence: CACGQEYTDTQYF.

The rearrangement joins TRBV5-5 to TRBJ2-5; 14 bases agree with TRBD2. Per the germline V gene, CDR1 is SGHKS and CDR2 is YYEKEE (reference sequence). After removal of 0 bases from V and 5 bases from J, the junction contained 9 bases not matched to a gene. The CDR3 extends over 18 amino acids. The CDR3: CASSLARLAGGVMETQYF. CDR3 nucleotide sequence: TGTGCCAGCAGCTTGGCCCGACTAGCGGGAGGGGTAATGGAGACCCAGTACTTC.

The CDR3: CASSILGQTTEEQFF. The CDR3 DNA reads as TGTGCCAGTAGTATCTTGGGACAGACCACTGAGGAGCAGTTCTTC. The chain employs TRBV19 and TRBJ2-1; 7 bases are shared with TRBD1. V dropped 3 bases and J dropped 10; count of bases not matched to a gene: 12. This CDR3 has 15 amino acids. Germline CDR1 reads LNHDA; CDR2 reads SQIVND (reference sequence).

This chain links TRBV7-9 with TRBJ1-1, with 7 bases aligning to TRBD1. Germline V gene data show CDR1 as SEHNR and CDR2 as FQNEAQ (reference sequence). This CDR3 has 15 amino acids. J gave up 2 bases and V 6 bases, and 9 bases lay outside the gene matches. CDR3 region: CASSYQGTANTEAFF. DNA of the CDR3: TGTGCCAGCAGTTACCAAGGGACAGCTAACACTGAAGCTTTCTTT.

The chain links TRBV4-1 to TRBJ1-1, with 7 bases lining up with TRBD1. The V segment lost 4 bases and the J segment 2 bases; nucleotides outside the gene matches: 4. There are 14 residues in the CDR3. CDR1 is MGHRA and CDR2 is YSYEKL in the germline V gene. The CDR3 region has the DNA TGCGCCAGCAGCCCTAGACAGGGTAACACTGAAGCTTTCTTT. Protein: CASSPRQGNTEAFF.

The rearrangement joins TRBV18 to TRBJ1-5; D is possibly TRBD1 (5 bases). The germline gives CDR1 KGHSH, CDR2 LQKENI. V was trimmed by 3 bases and J by 0 bases, leaving 9 bases between them. The CDR3 runs 15 residues. CDR3: CASSPGLPSNQPQHF. CDR3 sequence (DNA): TGTGCCAGCTCACCGGGACTCCCTAGCAATCAGCCCCAGCATTTT. The whole variable domain, filled in from reference TRBV18 and TRBJ1-5, reads NAGVMQNPRHLVRRRGQEARLRCSPMKGHSHVYWYRQLPEEGLKFMVYLQKENIIDESGMPKERFSAEFPKEGPSILRIQQVVRGDSAAYFCASSPGLPSNQPQHFGDGTRLSIL.

The chain recombines TRBV4-2 with TRBJ1-2; D possibly corresponds to TRBD1 (6 bases). The germline V and J ends were trimmed by 0 bases and 6 bases, with 14 bases remaining between them. CDR1 and CDR2 (germline): LGHNA, YNFKEQ. The CDR3 totals 15 residues. The CDR3 reads CASSQDMGRGDGYTF. CDR3 in DNA: TGTGCCAGCAGCCAAGATATGGGCAGGGGTGATGGCTACACCTTC.

This clone was recorded only once. The chain joins TRBV15 to TRBJ2-3; D perhaps matches TRBD2 (6 bases). Deletions cut 0 bases from V and 6 bases from J, with 16 bases between. Germline CDR1 LNHNV, CDR2 YYDKDF (reference sequence). The CDR3 length is 16 residues. CDR3 in DNA: TGTGCCACCAGCAGAGATGGTAGCGTGGAGGGGGATACGCAGTATTTT. Its protein product is CATSRDGSVEGDTQYF.

J is TRBJ2-2 and V is TRBV7-9; tentative D call: TRBD2 (6 bases). The V gene lost 1 base and the J gene lost 4 bases, with 13 bases spanning the gap. The germline V gene encodes CDR1 SEHNR and CDR2 FQNEAQ (reference sequence). The CDR3 is made up of 16 amino acids. CDR3 DNA: TGTGCCAGCAGCTTAGTTGGGGCGGGAACCACCGGGGAGCTGTTTTTT. Translation: CASSLVGAGTTGELFF.

This chain joins TRBV7-9 and TRBJ2-1; perhaps TRBD1 as D (6 bases). Germline loops: CDR1 SEHNR, CDR2 FQNEAQ (reference sequence). Trimming left V 5 bases short and J 1 base short, with 12 bases between. CDR3 length equals 15 residues. Here the CDR3 reads CASSITRGSYNEQFF. CDR3 coding DNA: TGTGCCAGCAGCATAACCAGGGGTTCCTACAATGAGCAGTTCTTC.

This clone occurred a few times. Within the sample, other DNA sequences also encode this same CDR3. The chain carries TRBV5-1 and TRBJ2-7; TRBD1 agrees at 12 bases. V trimming: 4 bases; J trimming: 5 bases; junction bases outside the gene matches: 4. In germline, CDR1 is SGHRS, CDR2 YFSETQ. The CDR3 covers 14 residues. The CDR3 DNA reads TGCGCCAGCAGCCCTGGGACAGGGGGCGACGAGCAGTACTTC. It is translated as CASSPGTGGDEQYF.

The chain links TRBV18 to TRBJ1-1, with 8 bases aligning to TRBD1. Germline V CDR1 and CDR2: KGHSH, LQKENI. V shed 2 bases, J shed 6 bases, and the junction held 11 bases outside the gene matches. The CDR3 extends over 16 amino acids. CDR3 DNA: TGTGCCAGCTCACCAGCGGACAGGGATATGAAGGCTGAAGCTTTCTTT. It yields the protein CASSPADRDMKAEAFF. Filled out from reference TRBV18 and TRBJ1-1, the complete variable domain reads NAGVMQNPRHLVRRRGQEARLRCSPMKGHSHVYWYRQLPEEGLKFMVYLQKENIIDESGMPKERFSAEFPKEGPSILRIQQVVRGDSAAYFCASSPADRDMKAEAFFGQGTRLTVV.

The chain recombines TRBV7-9 with TRBJ1-1, with 7 bases fitting TRBD1. Germline-derived CDR1 and CDR2 are SEHNR and FQNEAQ (reference sequence). This CDR3 spans 14 amino acids. V lost 2 bases and J lost 4; bases outside the gene matches: 4. CDR3 sequence reads: CASSLTGAGTEAFF. The CDR3 nucleotides read TGTGCCAGCAGCTTAACAGGGGCGGGCACTGAAGCTTTCTTT. The whole variable domain, filled in from reference TRBV7-9 and TRBJ1-1, reads DTGVSQNPRHKITKRGQNVTFRCDPISEHNRLYWYRQTLGQGPEFLTYFQNEAQLEKSRLLSDRFSAERPKGSFSTLEIQRTEQGDSAMYLCASSLTGAGTEAFFGQGTRLTVV.